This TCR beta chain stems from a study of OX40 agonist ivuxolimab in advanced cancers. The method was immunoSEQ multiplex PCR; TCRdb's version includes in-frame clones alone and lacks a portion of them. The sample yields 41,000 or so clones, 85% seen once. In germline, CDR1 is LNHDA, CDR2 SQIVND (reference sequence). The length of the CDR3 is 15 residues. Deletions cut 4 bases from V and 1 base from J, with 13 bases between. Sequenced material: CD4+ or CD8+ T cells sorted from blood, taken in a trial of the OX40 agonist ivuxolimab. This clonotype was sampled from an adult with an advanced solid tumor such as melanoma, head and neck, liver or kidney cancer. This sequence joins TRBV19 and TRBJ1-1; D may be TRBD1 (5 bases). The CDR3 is CASSNFGTANTEAFF. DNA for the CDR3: TGTGCCAGTAGTAACTTTGGGACGGCGAACACTGAAGCTTTCTTT.